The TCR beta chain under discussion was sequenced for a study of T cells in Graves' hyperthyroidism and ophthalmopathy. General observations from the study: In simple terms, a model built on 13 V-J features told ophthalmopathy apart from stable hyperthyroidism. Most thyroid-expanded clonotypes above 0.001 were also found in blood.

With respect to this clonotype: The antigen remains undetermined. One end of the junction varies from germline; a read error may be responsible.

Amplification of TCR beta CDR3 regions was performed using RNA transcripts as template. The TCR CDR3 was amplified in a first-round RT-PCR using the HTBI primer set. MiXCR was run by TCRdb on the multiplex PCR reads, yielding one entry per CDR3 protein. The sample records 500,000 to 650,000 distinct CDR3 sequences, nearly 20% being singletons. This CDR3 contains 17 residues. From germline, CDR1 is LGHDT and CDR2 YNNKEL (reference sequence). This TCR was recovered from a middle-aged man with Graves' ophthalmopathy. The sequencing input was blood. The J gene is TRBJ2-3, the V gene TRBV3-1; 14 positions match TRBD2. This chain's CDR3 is CANSQGTSGGFTDTQYF. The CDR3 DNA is TGTGCCAACAGCCAAGGGACTAGCGGGGGCTTCACAGATACGCAGTATTTT.